Listed below are T cell receptor beta chains from one sample, sequenced in a study of blood T cell repertoires in COVID-19. The protocol was immunoSEQ multiplex PCR, while the TCRdb copy is restricted to in-frame clones and leaves out a portion. This table holds around 60,000 clones, roughly 87% found once. Sequencing was carried out using peripheral blood. The receptors were gathered from a man aged 45-65 years with active COVID-19. The CDR3 runs from the conserved cysteine through the conserved F or W. D genes are given only for firm matches. Rows may omit the clone size; those that give it use once, few, many or a size class.

CASSLTPSREKLFF,TGTGCCAGCAGTCTAACCCCTTCGAGGGAAAAACTGTTTTTT,once,TRBV6-5,TRBJ1-4,.
CASRLQGAREKLFF,TGTGCCAGCAGGCTACAGGGGGCAAGGGAAAAACTGTTTTTT,.,TRBV7-9,TRBJ1-4,TRBD1
CASRRDRLKMAYSPLHF,TGCGCCAGCAGGCGGGACAGGTTGAAGATGGCCTATTCACCCCTCCACTTT,.,TRBV23-1,TRBJ1-6,TRBD1
CASSLGGAQETQYF,TGCGCCAGCAGCTTAGGAGGGGCCCAAGAGACCCAGTACTTC,.,TRBV5-1,TRBJ2-5,.
CASSPGTSGAGVQETQYF,TGTGCCAGCAGCCCTGGGACTAGCGGGGCCGGCGTTCAAGAGACCCAGTACTTC,.,TRBV5-5,TRBJ2-5,TRBD2
CASSLHERGPYNEQFF,TGTGCCAGCAGCCTCCACGAGCGGGGGCCCTACAATGAGCAGTTCTTC,.,TRBV3-1/TRBV3-2,TRBJ2-1,TRBD2
CASSLESGGNTIYF,TGCGCCAGCAGCTTGGAGTCAGGTGGAAACACCATATATTTT,.,TRBV5-1,TRBJ1-3,.
CASSLSASGAYEQYF,TGCGCCAGCAGCTTGTCGGCTAGCGGGGCCTACGAGCAGTACTTC,.,TRBV5-1,TRBJ2-7,TRBD2
CASSQDGGGAGELFF,TGTGCCAGCAGCCAAGATGGCGGGGGGGCCGGGGAGCTGTTTTTT,.,TRBV4-2,TRBJ2-2,TRBD2
CASSLGPGGRDEQFF,TGTGCCAGCAGCTTAGGGCCGGGGGGCAGGGATGAGCAGTTCTTC,.,TRBV7-6,TRBJ2-1,.
CASSFGGEDEKLFF,TGTGCCAGCAGCTTCGGAGGGGAGGATGAAAAACTGTTTTTT,.,TRBV5-4,TRBJ1-4,.
CASSLQVNTEAFF,TGCGCCAGCAGTTTACAGGTGAACACTGAAGCTTTCTTT,.,TRBV4-1,TRBJ1-1,.
CASSGGQGNGYTF,TGTGCCAGCAGCGGGGGACAGGGAAATGGCTACACCTTC,few,TRBV9,TRBJ1-2,TRBD1
CASSLSQMQETQYF,TGTGCCAGCAGCTTGTCACAGATGCAAGAGACCCAGTACTTC,once,TRBV5-4,TRBJ2-5,.
CSVEVREQVGKLFF,TGCAGCGTTGAAGTCCGGGAACAAGTGGGAAAACTGTTTTTT,.,TRBV29-1,TRBJ1-4,.
CASSSPRQVETQYF,TGTGCCAGCAGTTCCCCGCGACAGGTCGAGACCCAGTACTTC,.,TRBV6-2/TRBV6-3,TRBJ2-5,.
CASSQTSGAYEQYF,TGTGCCAGCAGCCAGACTAGCGGGGCCTACGAGCAGTACTTC,once,TRBV3-1/TRBV3-2,TRBJ2-7,TRBD2
CASSTISGGSPGELFF,TGTGCCAGCAGCACCATTAGCGGGGGTAGTCCCGGGGAGCTGTTTTTT,.,TRBV5-4,TRBJ2-2,TRBD2
CASSYSTRGTGELFF,TGTGCCAGCAGTTACTCGACTAGGGGCACCGGGGAGCTGTTTTTT,.,TRBV6-5,TRBJ2-2,.
CASSEGLWTQYF,TGTGCCAGCAGTGAGGGCCTGTGGACCCAGTACTTC,.,TRBV2,TRBJ2-5,.
CASSPPRSMNTEAFF,TGCGCCAGCAGCCCCCCGAGGTCCATGAACACTGAAGCTTTCTTT,.,TRBV4-1,TRBJ1-1,.
CARSLNPGYNYGYTF,TGTGCCAGAAGCCTGAATCCCGGGTATAACTATGGCTACACCTTC,.,TRBV5-3,TRBJ1-2,.
CASSLEGQSYNEQFF,TGCGCCAGCAGCTTGGAAGGACAGAGTTACAATGAGCAGTTCTTC,.,TRBV5-1,TRBJ2-1,.